One and the same sample provided the 3 T cell receptor beta chains below, sequenced in a study of somatic mutations in cytotoxic T cells in rheumatoid arthritis. Sequenced by immunoSEQ multiplex PCR; TCRdb stores in-frame clones only, minus some. Of about 10,000 clones listed, more than 75% are singletons. The sample was CD8+ T cells sorted from blood. Receptors originate from an adult with rheumatoid arthritis.

In DNA form, the CDR3 reads TGTGCCAGCAGTTACTTGGGACTACAAGAGACCCAGTACTTC. Protein: CASSYLGLQETQYF. The chain uses TRBV6-6 and TRBJ2-5, with 7 bases lining up with TRBD2. This CDR3 is built from 14 residues. CDR1 and CDR2 from the germline V gene are MNHNY and SVGAGI (reference sequence). V shed 1 base and J 2 bases; nucleotides not matched to a gene: 1.

This clone was recorded only once. J is TRBJ1-5 and V is TRBV5-6; D ambiguous. The CDR3 consists of 16 residues. V was clipped by 0 bases and J by 5 bases, with 15 bases between them. CDR1 and CDR2 (germline): SGHDT, YYEEEE. This chain's CDR3 is CASSLASAGAYQPQHF. The CDR3 DNA reads as TGTGCCAGCAGCTTGGCGTCGGCAGGTGCATATCAGCCCCAGCATTTT.

This chain joins TRBV9 and TRBJ1-2; TRBD1 might be the D (5 bases). The CDR3 spans 15 residues. Trimming left V 4 bases short and J 1 base short, with 14 bases between. The germline gives CDR1 SGDLS, CDR2 YYNGEE. CDR3 nucleotides: TGTGCCAGCAGCCCAACCTCGGGGGGTAACTATGGCTACACCTTC. Protein sequence: CASSPTSGGNYGYTF. The full variable domain, its missing parts supplied by reference TRBV9 and TRBJ1-2, is DSGVTQTPKHLITATGQRVTLRCSPRSGDLSVYWYQQSLDQGLQFLIQYYNGEERAKGNILERFSAQQFPDLHSELNLSSLELGDSALYFCASSPTSGGNYGYTFGSGTRLTVV.